Here is one TCR beta chain with its context. Its matching antigen is unknown. This specimen comes from a study of CD8 T cells in ankylosing spondylitis. General study points: What seemed typical of ankylosing spondylitis blood was a TCR beta motif built from several highly homologous variants.

The CDR3 runs to 17 residues. The junction had 16 bases not matched to a gene; V was cut back by 7 bases and J by 6 bases. Germline values: CDR1 SGHAT, CDR2 FQDESV (reference sequence). By quantitative 5'-RACE with molecular barcodes, the TCR beta libraries were made. Using its own MiXCR run on the 5' RACE reads, TCRdb lists one record per CDR3 protein. Of 200,000 or so distinct CDR3 sequences listed, approximately 18% are singletons. This TCR was recovered from a male donor aged 5 to 29 with ankylosing spondylitis or in good health (not recorded which). The chain uses TRBV11-1 and TRBJ2-2, with 8 positions matching TRBD2. The sequenced sample consisted of blood, either unsorted or a sorted T cell fraction (not recorded which). The CDR3 protein is CASNPQRTSIIPGELFF. CDR3 nucleotides: TGTGCCAGCAACCCCCAAAGGACTAGCATAATTCCCGGGGAGCTGTTTTTT.